This T cell receptor (beta chain) emerged from a study of T cell repertoires in cytomegalovirus infection. For the study at large: Public TCR beta signatures provided an indication of both CMV infection and a matching HLA type. Study-wide results and limits: HLA-C-restricted CMV-specific TCR beta clonotypes prevailed in the ex vivo response.

The CDR3 runs to 14 residues. Germline loops: CDR1 KGHDR, CDR2 SFDVKD. A remark on this clonotype: Its antigen is undetermined. At one boundary the junction diverges from the germline segment, which might be a read error.

One entry per CDR3 protein results from TCRdb running MiXCR on the reads. Seen here are just under 300,000 distinct CDR3 sequences, roughly a tenth observed once, and the top ten hold approximately 2.4%. The TCR was taken from a human donor in good health (CMV status not recorded). Some clones in this sample may be carry-over from other donors' samples. The J gene is TRBJ1-1, the V gene TRBV24-1, with D possibly being TRBD1 (5 bases). The specimen was PBMCs. The CDR3 region is CATSDPGLHTEALF. For the CDR3, the DNA is TGTGCCACCAGTGACCCGGGACTTCACACTGAAGCTCTCTTT.